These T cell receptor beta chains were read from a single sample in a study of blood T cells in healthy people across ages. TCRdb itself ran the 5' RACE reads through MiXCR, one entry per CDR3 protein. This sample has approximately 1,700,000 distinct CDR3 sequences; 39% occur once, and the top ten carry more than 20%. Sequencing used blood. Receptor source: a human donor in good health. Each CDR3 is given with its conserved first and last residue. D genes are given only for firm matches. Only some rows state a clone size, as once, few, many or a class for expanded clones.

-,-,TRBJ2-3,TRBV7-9,CASSPARHNSLADTQYF,TGTGCCAGCAGCCCCGCACGACATAACTCCCTCGCAGATACGCAGTATTTT
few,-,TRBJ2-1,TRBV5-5,CASNIGGQSPNEQFF,TGTGCCAGCAACATTGGCGGACAGAGTCCCAATGAGCAGTTCTTC
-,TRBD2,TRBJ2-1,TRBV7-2,CASSLSLAGGYEQFF,TGTGCCAGCAGCTTATCGCTAGCGGGAGGGTATGAGCAGTTCTTC
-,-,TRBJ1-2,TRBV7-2,CASSLFSDISPNYGYTF,TGTGCCAGCAGCTTATTTTCCGACATAAGCCCTAACTATGGCTACACCTTC
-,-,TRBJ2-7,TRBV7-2,CASSSSGVGAYEQYF,TGTGCCAGCAGCTCCTCGGGGGTGGGGGCTTACGAGCAGTACTTC
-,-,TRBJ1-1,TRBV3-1,CASSPTGLEAFF,TGTGCCAGCAGTCCTACAGGGCTAGAAGCTTTCTTT
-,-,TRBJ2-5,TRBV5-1,CASSLGVASETQYF,TGCGCCAGCAGCTTGGGGGTAGCATCAGAGACCCAGTACTTC
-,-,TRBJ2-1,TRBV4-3,CASSQDKASNEQFF,TGCGCCAGCAGCCAAGATAAGGCGTCAAATGAGCAGTTCTTC
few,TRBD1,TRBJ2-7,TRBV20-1,CSTQRGTGDDEQYF,TGCAGTACTCAGAGGGGGACAGGGGATGACGAGCAGTACTTC
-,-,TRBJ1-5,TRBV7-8,CASSFFGSNQPQHF,TGTGCCAGCAGCTTTTTTGGTAGCAATCAGCCCCAGCATTTT
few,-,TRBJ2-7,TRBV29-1,CSVREQYF,TGCAGCGTGCGGGAGCAGTACTTC